This T cell receptor beta chain is from a study of cytomegalovirus exposure and HLA in healthy donors. Primers: 60 Vbeta forward and 13 Jbeta reverse. Profiled with immunoSEQ multiplex PCR; TCRdb holds only in-frame clones, not every one. The sample gives approximately 150,000 clones, 70% to 90% of which show up once; 4.8% is in the top ten. CDR1 is SGHAT and CDR2 is FQDESV in the germline V gene (reference sequence). This CDR3 is built from 13 residues. Unmatched junction bases numbered 3, after V lost 6 bases and J lost 4 bases. The genes are TRBV11-1 and TRBJ2-1; 7 nucleotides agree with TRBD1. The sequence derives from a girl aged 5-17 years in good health and CMV-seropositive. The specimen was PBMCs. CDR3 bases: TGTGCCAGCAGAGTGACAGGGTACAATGAGCAGTTCTTC. This gives the protein CASRVTGYNEQFF.